What follows is one T cell receptor (beta chain) and its context. What it binds is not known. CD4+ T cells specific for antigen were expanded with viral peptide pools by the ViraFEST assay before sequencing. The culture ran for 10 to 11 days, and then CD4+ T cells were isolated. TCRdb's table, derived via immunoSEQ multiplex PCR, lists solely in-frame clones and lacks some. The sample holds under 65,000 clones, around 75% seen once. This sample is drawn from a study of vaccination effects on CD4 cells after COVID-19. Overall study: Two-dose BNT162b2 or mRNA-1273 vaccination was given to participants.

The CDR3 extends over 17 amino acids. Germline CDR1 SGHRS, CDR2 YFSETQ. The V and J ends lost 4 bases and 1 base respectively, with 18 bases between them. Broader study findings: Clones from infection and from vaccination both contracted markedly late after vaccination.

This clonotype originated in a human donor who received a COVID-19 vaccine. The chain is built from TRBV5-1 and TRBJ2-1, with D perhaps matching TRBD1 (6 bases). The sequencing here drew on CD4+ T cells from PBMCs cultured with HCoV-229E spike peptides, taken before COVID-19 vaccination. CDR3 bases: TGCGCCAGCAGCGATTATCGACAGGTCGCGTCCTACAATGAGCAGTTCTTC. This sequence encodes CASSDYRQVASYNEQFF.